Listed here is a single T cell receptor (beta chain). This clone was seen only once. The antigen this receptor binds is unknown. The record has no base qualities; no much larger clone is one base away. For sequencing of the TCRbeta CDR3 region, genomic DNA was extracted from the sorted cells. The immunoSEQ Assay was used for sequencing of TCRbeta CDR3 regions. This immuneACCESS table, as held by TCRdb, lists in-frame sequences with V and J called but not all clones. Of the missing ones, under half trace to an unresolved V gene in checked studies; the others have no known cause. This sample has some 96,000 clones in its table, and approximately 90% of those were observed once. Together, the top ten hold about 0.49% of the sample. The germline V gene specifies SGHTA as CDR1 and FQGNSA as CDR2. V loses 2 bases of germline sequence and J loses 8 bases, and the interval between the two ends is 10 bases. The CDR3 sequence holds 13 residues, the cysteine and phenylalanine included. The entry retains the CDR3 DNA only, 39 bases that are in frame from base 1.

These data are taken from a study of OX40 agonist ivuxolimab in advanced cancers. Notes on the research overall: Ivuxolimab, which targeted the costimulatory receptor OX40 (CD134), was an agonistic, fully human IgG2 monoclonal antibody. Peripheral TCRbeta sequencing aimed to test whether ivuxolimab altered TCR sequence diversity and caused clonal T-cell expansion. In the dose-escalation cohort, around four fifths of patients were male, and the mean age was around 65 years with a range of 23 to 79. Intravenous ivuxolimab was administered to patients every 2 weeks at six dose levels: 0.01, 0.1, 0.3, 1.5, 3 and 10 mg/kg. The paper reports the monotherapy dose-escalation portion (N = 52 patients) of the phase I ivuxolimab trial. Three dose-escalation patients achieved partial responses, one with hepatocellular carcinoma and two with cutaneous melanoma. Prior anti-PD-1, anti-PD-L1 or anti-CTLA-4 therapy was permitted, and about two fifths of dose-escalation patients had received checkpoint inhibitors. Of the 52 patients in dose escalation, about 20 had hepatocellular carcinoma, some 15 had melanoma, 9 had renal cell carcinoma and 9 had head and neck cancer.

The trial excluded patients who had a history of autoimmune disease or were on systemic immunosuppression. Peripheral blood for TCR sequencing was collected from all dose cohorts at baseline, on cycle 4 day 1, and on cycle 7 day 1. The samples were drawn from a first-in-human, open-label, multicenter phase I dose-escalation trial of ivuxolimab. Adults with locally advanced or metastatic melanoma, renal cell carcinoma, hepatocellular carcinoma or head and neck squamous cell carcinoma were enrolled in the trial. Before TCR sequencing, CD4+ T cells and CD8+ T cells from peripheral blood were sorted into separate populations. The investigation overall reported the following: In partial responders in the 0.1-3.0 mg/kg groups, normalized peripheral clonal expansion was found to be among the lowest, especially among CD8+ T cells. Which antigens the clonally expanded peripheral T cells were specific for was not determined. On average, CD8+ T cells showed more expanded clones than CD4+ T cells after ivuxolimab. Low levels of normalized T-cell clonal expansion were also seen in some nonresponding patients. At doses of 0.1 to 3.0 mg/kg, clonal expansion of both CD4+ and CD8+ T cells in blood was seen between baseline and week 6.

The TCR sequence derives from an adult with an advanced solid tumor such as melanoma, head and neck, liver or kidney cancer. The source was CD4+ or CD8+ T cells sorted from blood, collected in a trial of the OX40 agonist ivuxolimab. The V and J segments used are TRBV7-2 and TRBJ1-3; the D gene is perhaps TRBD1, from 5 matching bases. The nucleotide sequence reads as follows: TGTGCCAGCAGCTTAAGAGGGGTGGACACCATATATTTT. This sequence encodes CASSLRGVDTIYF.